This entry describes one TCR beta chain. Using immunoSEQ multiplex PCR, the repertoire was profiled, and TCRdb retains in-frame clones only, with some absent. Found here are about 7,000 clones, about two thirds of them singletons; the top ten hold less than 3%. This sample was taken from a study of neoadjuvant anti-PD-1 for oral cavity cancer. In the study overall: Patients without progression got a fourth dose around day 43.

This receptor was identified in a person between 40 and 85 years old with oral cavity squamous cell carcinoma. The source was PBMCs, collected before nivolumab (anti-PD-1) treatment.

The CDR3 sequence is CAWKATLYQETQYF. CDR3 coding DNA: TGTGCCTGGAAGGCGACTTTATACCAAGAGACCCAGTACTTC. The V and J genes are TRBV30 and TRBJ2-5; the D is unclear. Germline V CDR1 and CDR2: GTSNPN, SVGIG (reference sequence). Trimming removed 4 bases at V and 0 bases at J, with 12 bases between. This CDR3 has 14 residues.